A single sample gave rise to the 2 T cell receptor beta chains below, sequenced in a study of response to subunit inactivated influenza vaccine. TCRdb redid the calling of the RT-PCR reads with MiXCR, one entry per CDR3 protein. The repertoire holds about 780,000 distinct CDR3 sequences, around 20% seen once, with approximately 11% in the top ten. The specimen was PBMCs from blood, collected 5 days after vaccination. All receptors come from a man aged 45 to 65 who received an inactivated influenza vaccine.

In this sample, this clonotype turned up a few times. The V and J genes are TRBV4-3 and TRBJ2-1, with TRBD2 matching over 9 bases. The CDR3 has 16 amino acids. In germline, CDR1 is LGHNA, CDR2 YSLEER. The J segment lost 8 bases and the V segment lost 4 bases, leaving 12 bases of the junction unmatched. Here the CDR3 DNA reads TGCGCCAGCAGCCCCTGGCGACTAGCGGCCCCCGATGAGCAGTTCTTC. Translated: CASSPWRLAAPDEQFF.

Only a few counts were recorded for this clonotype. A much larger clonotype is one base distant, so this may be a read error. The chain joins TRBV25-1 to TRBJ2-2; no firm D call. V was shortened by 6 bases and J by 3 bases, with 5 bases between the two germline ends. Germline lookup yields CDR1 MGHDK and CDR2 SYGVNS. The CDR3 has 12 amino acids. DNA for the CDR3: TGTGCCAGCAGGGAGTACACCGGGGAGCTGTTTTTT. Translation: CASREYTGELFF.